This is a list of T cell receptor beta chains from one sample in a study of T cell responses to AZD1222 COVID-19 vaccine. Sequenced by immunoSEQ multiplex PCR; TCRdb stores in-frame clones only, minus some. The table shows 90,000 to 150,000 clones, with around 92% occurring only once. Sequencing used peripheral blood, obtained 28 days after the second AZD1222 dose. Receptor source: an adult who received the AZD1222 COVID-19 vaccine. Each CDR3 is given with its conserved first and last residue. A D gene is named only where the DNA matches it firmly. Not all rows give a size; the values are once, few, many and, for expanded clones, a class.

d_gene,j_gene,abundance,len,v_gene,CDR3nt,CDR3aa
TRBD2,TRBJ2-3,NA,15,TRBV19,TGTGCCAGTAGTACCCTAGCGGGAGTCACAGATACGCAGTATTTT,CASSTLAGVTDTQYF
NA,TRBJ1-1,few,13,TRBV16,TGTGCCAGCAGCCTCCGGGCCACCCTGGAGGCTTTCTTT,CASSLRATLEAFF
NA,TRBJ1-2,NA,13,TRBV27,TGTGCCAGCAGTTCCTCGGGTAACGCCGGCTACACCTTC,CASSSSGNAGYTF
NA,TRBJ2-5,NA,13,TRBV28,TGTGCCAGCAGTTTTGAGGGGAGGGAGACCCAGTACTTC,CASSFEGRETQYF
NA,TRBJ1-5,NA,14,TRBV3-1/TRBV3-2,TGTGCCAGCAGCCCGCTCGGTTCGTGGGAGCCCCAGCATTTT,CASSPLGSWEPQHF
NA,TRBJ1-5,NA,12,TRBV24-1,TGTGCCACCAGTGGAGGAGGGCAGCCCCAGCATTTT,CATSGGGQPQHF
TRBD2,TRBJ2-4,NA,15,TRBV28,TGTGCCAGCGGGGAGGGGATAGAGGTCAAAAACATTCAGTACTTC,CASGEGIEVKNIQYF
NA,TRBJ1-1,NA,12,TRBV12-3/TRBV12-4,TGTGCCAGCAGTCCAGGGAGGACTGAAGCTTTCTTT,CASSPGRTEAFF
NA,TRBJ2-5,NA,14,TRBV5-4,TGTGCCAGCAGCCGACCAGACACCCAAGAGACCCAGTACTTC,CASSRPDTQETQYF
NA,TRBJ1-6,NA,14,TRBV30,TGTGCCTGGAGTGTAAGCAGGGGTGATTCACCCCTCCACTTT,CAWSVSRGDSPLHF
TRBD1,TRBJ1-1,NA,15,TRBV11-1,TGTGCCAGCAGCCCCAGGACAGGGGCAGACACTGAAGCTTTCTTT,CASSPRTGADTEAFF
TRBD2,TRBJ2-3,NA,16,TRBV11-2,TGTGCCAGCAGCGACGGGACTAGCGGGGGGAGGGATACGCAGTATTTT,CASSDGTSGGRDTQYF
NA,TRBJ1-5,few,12,TRBV28,TGTGCCAGCAGGGGGGTTGATCAGCCCCAGCATTTT,CASRGVDQPQHF
NA,TRBJ2-7,NA,13,TRBV25-1,TGTGCCAGCAGTGAATTCGGAGGGGGCGAGCAGTACTTC,CASSEFGGGEQYF
NA,TRBJ2-3,NA,13,TRBV7-2,TGTGCCAGCAGCTTAAAAGTGGCCGATACGCAGTATTTT,CASSLKVADTQYF
NA,TRBJ1-1,NA,13,TRBV12-3/TRBV12-4,TGTGCCAGCAGTTTATCAGGTACCACTGAAGCTTTCTTT,CASSLSGTTEAFF
TRBD2,TRBJ2-1,few,17,TRBV10-1,TGCGCCAGCAGGCCCCCCTGTAGTAGCGGGAGCCCCATTGAGCAGTTCTTC,CASRPPCSSGSPIEQFF
NA,TRBJ1-5,NA,15,TRBV6-1,TGTGCCAGCAGTGAAGCTCCGACCGGTCCTCAGCCCCAGCATTTT,CASSEAPTGPQPQHF
TRBD2,TRBJ2-7,NA,13,TRBV5-6,TGTGCCAGCAGCCCTAGCGGGAGGGCCCTGCAGTACTTC,CASSPSGRALQYF
NA,TRBJ1-2,NA,14,TRBV19,TGTGCCAGTAGTATGGGGCAGGGGAACTATGGCTACACCTTC,CASSMGQGNYGYTF
TRBD1,TRBJ2-3,NA,18,TRBV24-1,TGTGCCACCAGTGACAAAACTCCGACAGGGAAAAAAACAGATACGCAGTATTTT,CATSDKTPTGKKTDTQYF
NA,TRBJ2-3,NA,11,TRBV12-3/TRBV12-4,TGTGCCAGCACCCAGGGTGATACGCAGTATTTT,CASTQGDTQYF
TRBD2,TRBJ2-2,NA,17,TRBV11-2,TGTGCCAGCAGCACCATAAGACTAGCGTCCCCCCCCGGGGAGCTGTTTTTT,CASSTIRLASPPGELFF
NA,TRBJ2-1,once,11,TRBV9,TGTGCCAGCAGCGTAGCGGGGGAGCAGTTCTTC,CASSVAGEQFF
TRBD1,TRBJ1-2,NA,12,TRBV28,TGTGCCAGCAGTTCGACAGGGGATGGCTACACCTTC,CASSSTGDGYTF
NA,TRBJ1-4,NA,14,TRBV28,TGTGCCAGCAGCCAAGGGGGGAGGGATGAAAAACTGTTTTTT,CASSQGGRDEKLFF
NA,TRBJ1-6,NA,16,TRBV5-6,TGTGCCAGCAGCTTGCTGGGGGGCCTAATTAATTCACCCCTCCACTTT,CASSLLGGLINSPLHF
TRBD2,TRBJ2-2,once,17,TRBV24-1,TGTGCCACCAGTGATAATCTAGCGGGGGTGTTCTTCGGGGAGCTGTTTTTT,CATSDNLAGVFFGELFF
TRBD2,TRBJ2-5,NA,14,TRBV11-1,TGTGCCAGCAGCTTAGGCGGGAGAACAGAGACCCAGTACTTC,CASSLGGRTETQYF
TRBD1,TRBJ1-2,NA,12,TRBV5-1,TGCGCCAGCAGCTTGCAGGGGGATAGCGGCACCTTC,CASSLQGDSGTF